This T cell receptor beta chain was recovered during a study of blood T cells in healthy people across ages. A J-beta primer mix and a sample-barcoded 5' primer were used in a second PCR of about 7 to 11 cycles. One entry per CDR3 protein, called by TCRdb with MiXCR from the 5' RACE reads. In the table there are 1.2 million to 1.5 million distinct CDR3 sequences, 42% of which are singletons. Investigators took 8 to 10 milliliters of peripheral blood from every donor. Isolation of PBMCs gave at least 6 million cells per sample. Study outcomes and limitations: It was found that TCR beta diversity correlated strongly with the percentage of naive T cells.

Trimming shortened V by 0 bases and J by 0 bases, and 2 bases separated the two germline ends. CDR1 and CDR2 (germline): KGHSH, LQKENI. CDR3 length: 14 residues. Of note for this clonotype: Its matching antigen is unknown.

Sequencing was performed on blood. This sequence joins TRBV18 and TRBJ2-2, with D unclear. The TCR originated in a young woman in good health. The CDR3 region is CASSPPTNTGELFF. The CDR3 nucleotides read TGTGCCAGCTCACCACCTACGAACACCGGGGAGCTGTTTTTT.